This T cell receptor beta chain came from a study of T cell repertoires in cytomegalovirus infection. Overall study results and limits: Carriers of CMV and the relevant HLA type were discriminated by public TCR beta frequency.

TCRdb ran MiXCR on the reads and lists one entry per CDR3 protein. The profile covers hundreds of thousands of distinct CDR3 sequences, with roughly 24% appearing a single time and roughly 8% taken by the ten largest. This CDR3 contains 18 residues. CDR1 and CDR2 from the germline V gene are MNHNY and SVGAGI (reference sequence). Notes on this clonotype: Its antigen is not identified. A much larger clone differs by one base, so this may be a read error.

The TCR comes from a human donor in good health (CMV status not recorded). Some clones in this sample may be carry-over from other donors' samples. The sequencing input was CD8+ T cells from PBMCs. The chain uses TRBV6-6 and TRBJ1-5, with D possibly matching TRBD1 (6 bases). The DNA of the CDR3 is TGTACCAGCAGTTACTCGACAGGCGAAGGTTATAGCAATCAGCCCCAGCATTTT. Translating it yields CTSSYSTGEGYSNQPQHF.